A single sample gave rise to the 14 T cell receptor beta chains below, sequenced in a study of cytomegalovirus exposure and HLA in healthy donors. Vbeta (60) and Jbeta (13) primers were used in the PCR. Using immunoSEQ multiplex PCR, the repertoire was profiled, and TCRdb retains in-frame clones only, with some absent. The table has some 100,000 clones, around three quarters seen once. Source material: PBMCs. All receptors come from a male donor in good health and CMV-seropositive.

Only one count was recorded for this clone. This sequence joins TRBV30 and TRBJ1-5, with a tentative D call TRBD1 (6 bases). V was trimmed by 5 bases and J by 1 base, leaving 27 bases between them. Germline V lookup: CDR1 GTSNPN, CDR2 SVGIG (reference sequence). The CDR3 has 19 amino acids. The CDR3 region has the DNA TGTGCCTGGGGCCCATACCGGGACAACCTAGGTACCAGCAATCAGCCCCAGCATTTT. Its protein product is CAWGPYRDNLGTSNQPQHF. Combining the CDR3 with reference TRBV30 and TRBJ1-5 gives the whole variable domain SQTIHQWPATLVQPVGSPLSLECTVEGTSNPNLYWYRQAAGRGLQLLFYSVGIGQISSEVPQNLSASRPQDRQFILSSKKLLLSDSGFYLCAWGPYRDNLGTSNQPQHFGDGTRLSIL.

The rearrangement links TRBV21-1 to TRBJ2-7; the listed D gene, TRBD1, was not tested against the DNA. TRBV21-1 is designated a pseudogene. The CDR3 has 14 amino acids. As DNA, the CDR3 is TGTGCCAGCACTGAGGGGACAGAGTCCTACGAGCAGTACTTC. It encodes CASTEGTESYEQYF.

The chain joins TRBV10-2 to TRBJ1-1; the match to TRBD1 covers 8 bases. The CDR3 totals 14 residues. The trim removed 5 bases at V and 1 base at J, leaving 3 bases unmatched. Germline loops: CDR1 WSHSY, CDR2 SAAADI. CDR3 amino acids: CASSLDRANTEAFF. In nucleotides, the CDR3 is TGCGCCAGCAGTTTGGACAGGGCGAACACTGAAGCTTTCTTT.

V usage is TRBV4-1 and J usage is TRBJ1-5; D is perhaps TRBD1 (6 bases). The ends were cut back, 0 bases at V and 6 bases at J, with 12 bases in the middle. The CDR3 consists of 15 residues. Germline assignment: CDR1 MGHRA and CDR2 YSYEKL. This CDR3 reads CASSQEQGAFQPQHF. CDR3 DNA: TGCGCCAGCAGCCAAGAACAGGGAGCGTTTCAGCCCCAGCATTTT.

This clone was detected once. The CDR3 is CASSPWTDTYRTLATEAFF. The DNA of the CDR3 is TGTGCCAGCTCACCATGGACAGACACCTACAGAACACTTGCCACTGAAGCTTTCTTT. The V call is TRBV18, the J call TRBJ1-1; tentatively, D is TRBD1 (6 bases). The CDR3 length is 19 residues. Trimming took 2 bases from V and 4 from J, leaving 26 bases between them. Germline assignment: CDR1 KGHSH and CDR2 LQKENI.

The chain carries TRBV30 and TRBJ2-1, with 16 bases lining up with TRBD2. The CDR3 has 17 amino acids. Germline V gives CDR1 GTSNPN, CDR2 SVGIG (reference sequence). Trimming removed 3 bases from V and 3 bases from J; junction bases left unmatched: 5. CDR3 in DNA: TGTGCCTGGAGAGGGACTAGCGGGGGGGCCGGCTACAATGAGCAGTTCTTC. Its translation: CAWRGTSGGAGYNEQFF.

The genes are TRBV30 and TRBJ2-3, with D possibly matching TRBD2 (6 bases). Germline V gene sequence: CDR1 GTSNPN, CDR2 SVGIG (reference sequence). The germline V and J ends were trimmed by 1 base and 5 bases, with 10 bases remaining between them. This CDR3 has 13 amino acids. The CDR3 sequence: CAWSGFSGDTQYF. CDR3 DNA sequence: TGTGCCTGGAGTGGATTTAGCGGAGATACGCAGTATTTT.

The rearrangement uses TRBV4-1 and TRBJ2-7; no definite D call. This CDR3 region has 16 residues. V gave up 0 bases and J gave up 1 base, with 13 bases separating them. Germline CDR1 is MGHRA and CDR2 is YSYEKL. The CDR3 DNA reads as TGCGCCAGCAGCCAAGATCAAAGGAAACTATCCTACGAGCAGTACTTC. Protein product: CASSQDQRKLSYEQYF.

This chain joins TRBV5-1 and TRBJ1-1; tentative D call: TRBD1 (5 bases). V shed 1 base and J shed 1 base, with 8 bases lying between them. Looked up from germline, CDR1 is SGHRS and CDR2 is YFSETQ. The CDR3 extends over 14 amino acids. The CDR3 region is CASSLWGENTEAFF. The CDR3 coding sequence is TGCGCCAGCAGCTTGTGGGGGGAGAACACTGAAGCTTTCTTT.

This clone has a handful of counts. The V and J genes are TRBV6-1 and TRBJ2-1; a possible D gene is TRBD1 (5 bases). Trimming stripped 0 bases from V and 10 bases from J, with 13 bases between. The CDR3 length is 14 residues. Germline CDR1 reads MNHNS; CDR2 reads SASEGT. CDR3 sequence: CASSEADTRREQFF. The DNA for the CDR3 is TGTGCCAGCAGTGAAGCGGACACCCGAAGGGAGCAGTTCTTC.

The V call is TRBV27, the J call TRBJ1-4; 12 nucleotides match TRBD1. This CDR3 contains 16 residues. After removal of 5 bases from V and 4 bases from J, the junction contained 5 bases not matched to a gene. The germline gives CDR1 MNHEY, CDR2 SMNVEV (reference sequence). The CDR3 sequence is CASSKGQGAGNEKLFF. The CDR3 nucleotides are TGTGCCAGCAGTAAGGGACAGGGGGCCGGTAATGAAAAACTGTTTTTT.

The rearrangement joins TRBV6-5 to TRBJ2-5; D is unresolved. The V gene's germline CDR1 is MNHEY and CDR2 SVGAGI. The V and J ends lost 4 bases and 2 bases respectively, with 8 bases between them. The CDR3 contains 13 residues. The CDR3 bases are TGTGCCAGCAGTTTCCACAGACAAGAGACCCAGTACTTC. This encodes CASSFHRQETQYF.

Concerning this clone: An end of the junction differs from the germline gene, which may be a read error. The chain combines TRBV7-9 with TRBJ1-4; 7 nucleotides match TRBD1. CDR3 length equals 15 residues. Germline CDR1 reads SEHNR; CDR2 reads FQNEAQ (reference sequence). The CDR3, as DNA: TGTTCCAGCAGCCGAACGACAGGGATGGGTGAAAAACTGTTTTTT. This codes for CSSSRTTGMGEKLFF.

The chain employs TRBV5-1 and TRBJ2-7, with 7 bases identical to TRBD1. With V trimmed by 2 bases and J by 2 bases, 4 bases remained unmatched. The CDR3 sequence is 14 residues long. Germline V gene data show CDR1 as SGHRS and CDR2 as YFSETQ. CDR3 in amino acids: CASSFQDRPYEQYF. CDR3 sequence (DNA): TGCGCCAGCAGCTTCCAGGACAGGCCCTACGAGCAGTACTTC. The entire variable domain, with the rest obtained from reference TRBV5-1 and TRBJ2-7, is as follows: KAGVTQTPRYLIKTRGQQVTLSCSPISGHRSVSWYQQTPGQGLQFLFEYFSETQRNKGNFPGRFSGRQFSNSRSEMNVSTLELGDSALYLCASSFQDRPYEQYFGPGTRLTVT.